Presented here are 14 T cell receptor beta chains from one specimen sequenced in a study of shared clonotypes between healthy human individuals. CD45RO negativity and positive selection for CCR7 defined naive CD8 cells, a population that excluded terminally differentiated effector memory CD45RA+ cells. Sequencing was performed with immunoSEQ multiplex PCR; in TCRdb, only in-frame clones are kept and a portion is missing. This sample carries about 2 million clones, about 95% of them seen once, and the ten largest clones take 1% to 1.5%. Sequencing was done on a sample of naive CD8+ T cells sorted from blood. The receptors were gathered from a man younger than 30 in good health.

The rearrangement joins TRBV19 to TRBJ2-1; possible D gene TRBD2, 6 bases. Germline CDR1 is LNHDA and CDR2 is SQIVND (reference sequence). V lost 1 base, J lost 7 bases, and 11 bases lay in between. The CDR3 contains 14 residues. The DNA of the CDR3 is TGTGCCAGTAGTATAGTCACTAGCAGTAATGAGCAGTTCTTC. Encoded protein: CASSIVTSSNEQFF.

This chain uses TRBV7-8 with TRBJ2-1, with 8 bases identical to TRBD2. The V gene's germline CDR1 is SGHVS and CDR2 FQNEAQ. There are 16 residues in the CDR3. J lost 6 bases, V lost 3 bases, and 10 bases had no gene match. The DNA for the CDR3 is TGTGCCAGCAGCTTCCCCTCCGGACTAGCCTTCAATGAGCAGTTCTTC. This encodes CASSFPSGLAFNEQFF.

The rearrangement uses TRBV5-4 and TRBJ1-1, with no clear D. The CDR3 length is 12 residues. Germline lookup yields CDR1 SGHNT and CDR2 YYREEE (reference sequence). V was clipped by 0 bases and J by 8 bases, with 8 bases between them. The CDR3 bases are TGTGCCAGCAGCTTGGCGCGGGAAGAAGCTTTCTTT. Translating it yields CASSLAREEAFF.

The CDR3 reads CTSSQPGPWNSPLHF. The DNA for the CDR3 is TGCACCAGCAGCCAACCGGGTCCCTGGAATTCACCCCTCCACTTT. The rearrangement links TRBV1 to TRBJ1-6. TRBV1 is a listed pseudogene. The CDR3 runs 15 residues.

The chain has TRBV27 and TRBJ2-7; 9 nucleotides match TRBD1. CDR3 length: 14 residues. Germline V gene data show CDR1 as MNHEY and CDR2 as SMNVEV (reference sequence). V was clipped by 5 bases and J by 6 bases; unmatched bases: 8. DNA for the CDR3: TGTGCCAGCAGTCAGACAGGGGGACAGGGCGAGCAGTACTTC. The encoded protein is CASSQTGGQGEQYF.

The rearrangement uses TRBV10-3 and TRBJ2-7; D might be TRBD1 or TRBD2, each matching 6 bases. V lost 5 bases and J 1 base, leaving 15 bases between the germline ends. The length of the CDR3 is 15 residues. Germline V gene data show CDR1 as ENHRY and CDR2 as SYGVKD. Here the CDR3 reads CAISIRGEDSYEQYF. CDR3 nucleotides: TGTGCCATCAGTATTAGGGGGGAGGATTCCTACGAGCAGTACTTC.

The chain recombines TRBV6-1 with TRBJ2-5; D not resolved. CDR1 and CDR2 (germline): MNHNS, SASEGT. This CDR3 has 14 amino acids. The V and J ends lost 1 base and 4 bases respectively, with 10 bases between them. The CDR3 loop reads CASSEVEYGETQYF. CDR3 in DNA: TGTGCCAGCAGTGAAGTCGAGTATGGAGAGACCCAGTACTTC.

The chain uses TRBV30 and TRBJ1-2, with 7 bases fitting TRBD1. The J segment lost 8 bases and the V segment lost 4 bases, leaving 10 bases of the junction unmatched. In germline, CDR1 is GTSNPN, CDR2 SVGIG (reference sequence). The CDR3 has 13 amino acids. CDR3 sequence: CAWNRRGLEGYTF. DNA for the CDR3: TGTGCCTGGAATAGAAGGGGGCTAGAAGGCTACACCTTC.

This chain uses TRBV6-4 with TRBJ2-7, with D tentatively TRBD1 (5 bases). Germline-derived CDR1 and CDR2 are MRHNA and SNTAGT. The CDR3 totals 15 residues. V was shortened by 2 bases and J by 2 bases, with 13 bases between the two germline ends. This chain's CDR3 is CASSDGRGPTYEQYF. The CDR3 coding sequence is TGTGCCAGCAGTGACGGTAGGGGCCCCACCTACGAGCAGTACTTC.

The J gene is TRBJ2-7, the V gene TRBV4-3, with D tentatively TRBD1 or TRBD2 (5 bases each). V was trimmed by 3 bases and J by 5 bases, leaving 17 bases between them. This CDR3 has 15 amino acids. CDR1 and CDR2 (germline): LGHNA, YSLEER. The CDR3 reads CASSQGVGGMDEQYF. In nucleotides, the CDR3 is TGCGCCAGCAGCCAGGGCGTTGGGGGTATGGACGAGCAGTACTTC.

The CDR3 nucleotides read TGTGCCACCAGGTCCACCTCTAGCGGGAGTAAAGATACGCAGTATTTT. Its translation is CATRSTSSGSKDTQYF. The chain combines TRBV15 with TRBJ2-3; TRBD2 matches at 10 bases. J gave up 5 bases and V 6 bases, and 11 bases lay outside the gene matches. This CDR3 spans 16 amino acids. CDR1 is LNHNV, CDR2 YYDKDF, per germline (reference sequence).

This CDR3 is CASSLSVRGYTEAFF. Written as DNA, the CDR3 is TGTGCCAGCAGTTTAAGTGTCAGGGGGTACACTGAAGCTTTCTTT. The V gene is TRBV27, the J gene TRBJ1-1; 7 positions agree with TRBD1. CDR1 and CDR2 (germline): MNHEY, SMNVEV (reference sequence). The V gene end was trimmed by 2 bases and the J gene end by 3 bases; junction bases not matched to a gene: 6. This CDR3 contains 15 residues.

This chain joins TRBV30 and TRBJ1-1; no firm D call. The CDR3 runs 20 residues. CDR1 is GTSNPN and CDR2 is SVGIG in the germline V gene (reference sequence). V was clipped by 0 bases and J by 3 bases, with 29 bases between them. CDR3 DNA sequence: TGTGCCTGGAGTGTGTTTCAAGCCTTTCCTCCCACGAATCCGGACACTGAAGCTTTCTTT. Encoded protein: CAWSVFQAFPPTNPDTEAFF.

Notes on this clone: Other DNA sequences of this sample code for an identical CDR3. The rearrangement links TRBV6-1 to TRBJ2-7, with a possible D match to TRBD1 (5 bases). The CDR3 totals 14 residues. The germline CDR1 and CDR2 sequences are MNHNS and SASEGT. Deletions cut 1 base from V and 3 bases from J, with 10 bases between. The CDR3 is CASSEGQGGYEQYF. CDR3 nucleotides: TGTGCCAGCAGTGAAGGGCAGGGCGGCTACGAGCAGTACTTC.